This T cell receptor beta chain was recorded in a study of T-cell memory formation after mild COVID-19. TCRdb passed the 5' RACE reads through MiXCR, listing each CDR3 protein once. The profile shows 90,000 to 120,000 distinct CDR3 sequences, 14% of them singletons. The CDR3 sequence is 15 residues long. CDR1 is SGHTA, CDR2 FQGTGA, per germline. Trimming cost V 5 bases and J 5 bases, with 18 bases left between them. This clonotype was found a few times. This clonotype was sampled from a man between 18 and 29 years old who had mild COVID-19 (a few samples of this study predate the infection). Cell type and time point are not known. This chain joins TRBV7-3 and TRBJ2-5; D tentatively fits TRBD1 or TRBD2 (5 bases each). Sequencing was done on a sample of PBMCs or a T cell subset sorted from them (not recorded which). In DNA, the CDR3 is TGTGCCAGCAGCCCATCCCGGGGCCACGGGGAGACCCAGTACTTC. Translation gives CASSPSRGHGETQYF.